The TCR beta chain described here comes from a study of a mutant IDH1 vaccine in newly diagnosed glioma. Study-wide points: Seemingly, top peripheral T cell clonotype changes bore no relation to pseudoprogression.

In the case of this clone: As yet, its antigen is unknown.

This table comes from immunoSEQ multiplex PCR, and its TCRdb copy is limited to in-frame clones, with some not included. The sample holds some 130,000 clones; about 82% are singletons and the top ten take 4.5% to 6%. Described time point: week 11, during vaccination. Every single dose of the vaccine, 300 ug of mutant IDH1 20-mer peptide, came with topical imiquimod. Donors had new WHO grade 3 or 4 IDH1-mutant, ATRX-lost astrocytomas. This clonotype was sampled from a man aged 35-49 years with glioma. This material consisted of PBMCs, taken from a glioma patient whose treatment included an IDH1 peptide vaccine.

CDR3 bases: TGTGCCAGCAGCTTAGTCCCAGGGAAGACTGAAGCTTTCTTT. It yields the protein CASSLVPGKTEAFF. The chain joins TRBV11-2 to TRBJ1-1; possibly TRBD1 for D (5 bases). There are 14 residues in the CDR3. Per germline, CDR1 SGHAT and CDR2 FQNNGV. V was shortened by 1 base and J by 5 bases, with 11 bases between the two germline ends.